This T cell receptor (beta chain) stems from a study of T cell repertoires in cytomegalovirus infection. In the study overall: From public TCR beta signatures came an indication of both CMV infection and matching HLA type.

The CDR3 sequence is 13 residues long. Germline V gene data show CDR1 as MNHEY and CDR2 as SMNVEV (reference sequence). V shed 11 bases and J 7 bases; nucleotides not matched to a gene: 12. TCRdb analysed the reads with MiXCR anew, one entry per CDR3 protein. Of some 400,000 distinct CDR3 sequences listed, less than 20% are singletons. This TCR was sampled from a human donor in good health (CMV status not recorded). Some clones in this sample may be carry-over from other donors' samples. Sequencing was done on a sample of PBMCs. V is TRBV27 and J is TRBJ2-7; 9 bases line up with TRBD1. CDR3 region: CASRWTGAGEQYF. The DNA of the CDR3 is TGTGCCTCAAGGTGGACAGGGGCTGGTGAGCAGTACTTC.